Listed below are T cell receptor beta chains from one sample, sequenced in a study of cytomegalovirus exposure and HLA in healthy donors. This table comes from immunoSEQ multiplex PCR, and its TCRdb copy is limited to in-frame clones, with some not included. Among around 94,000 clones listed, around 85% were seen once. Sequenced: PBMCs. The receptors originated from a man younger than 30 in good health and CMV-seronegative. CDR3s include the opening cysteine and the closing phenylalanine or tryptophan.

TRBV5-4,15,CASSLGLAGYNEQFF
TRBV30,14,CAWSGDRGYNEQFF
TRBV19,15,CASSIRGRTGLGQFF
TRBV11-3,14,CASSLKASGVEQFF
TRBV27,16,CASTLRSGWRDNEQFF
TRBV11-3,13,CASSFVHGSEQFF
TRBV5-1,16,CASSLEGDRTQETQYF
TRBV27,15,CASSYLGQGVYGYTF
TRBV5-1,15,CASSFDRVVRNEQFF
TRBV7-8,13,CASSLLAASEQYF
TRBV19,16,CASSMSGGDFYNEQFF
TRBV7-2,15,CASSDARAGLLTQYF